Below are 30 T cell receptor beta chains sequenced from a single sample in a study of OX40 agonist ivuxolimab in advanced cancers. The library was generated by the immunoSEQ multiplex PCR assay. The immuneACCESS repertoire file appears here via TCRdb, limited to in-frame rearrangements. These files lack a portion of the clones; in checked studies, under half of the deficit traces to unresolved V genes, and the cause of the others is not known. This sample lists approximately 89,000 clones; roughly 88% were detected once. The biggest ten clones account for 0.71% of the sample. Sequenced material: CD4+ or CD8+ T cells sorted from blood, taken in a trial of the OX40 agonist ivuxolimab. These receptors came from an adult with an advanced solid tumor such as melanoma, head and neck, liver or kidney cancer.

CDR3 region: CASSQGVEETQYF. In DNA, the CDR3 is TGCGCCAGCAGCCAGGGTGTAGAAGAGACCCAGTACTTC. V is TRBV5-1 and J is TRBJ2-5; D might be TRBD1 (5 bases). The CDR3 has 13 amino acids. V lost 4 bases, J lost 3 bases, and 10 bases lay in between. CDR1 SGHRS and CDR2 YFSETQ come from the germline V gene.

The chain uses TRBV27 and TRBJ1-1, with a weak D call TRBD1 (6 bases). The CDR3 covers 17 residues. Looked up from germline, CDR1 is MNHEY and CDR2 is SMNVEV (reference sequence). V dropped 6 bases and J dropped 1 base, with 21 bases sitting between them. As DNA, the CDR3 is TGTGCCAGCAGCCGAGCCGGGTCAGGGGCCCGGAACACTGAAGCTTTCTTT. It yields the protein CASSRAGSGARNTEAFF.

J is TRBJ2-5 and V is TRBV19, with D perhaps assigned TRBD1 or TRBD2 (5 bases each). The CDR3 sequence is 13 residues long. Germline values: CDR1 LNHDA, CDR2 SQIVND (reference sequence). V shed 10 bases and J shed 2 bases, with 14 bases lying between them. The CDR3 spells CATSGRPQETQYF. The DNA of the CDR3 is TGTGCCACCTCGGGACGGCCACAAGAGACCCAGTACTTC.

The chain has TRBV25-1 and TRBJ2-5, with 7 bases aligning to TRBD2. The CDR3 is 16 amino acids. V shed 1 base and J 1 base; nucleotides not matched to a gene: 6. Germline values: CDR1 MGHDK, CDR2 SYGVNS. For the CDR3, the DNA is TGTGCCAGCAGTGAATTGCTAGCGGCAATCCAAGAGACCCAGTACTTC. As protein: CASSELLAAIQETQYF.

The rearrangement links TRBV18 to TRBJ2-7; 7 bases agree with TRBD2. Germline loops: CDR1 KGHSH, CDR2 LQKENI. This CDR3 is built from 14 residues. Trimming took 0 bases from V and 6 from J; bases not matched to a gene: 5. The CDR3 nucleotides are TGTGCCAGCTCACCACCGGGGAGGGCGGGCGAGCAGTACTTC. Translation: CASSPPGRAGEQYF.

J is TRBJ1-6 and V is TRBV2; 7 bases align to TRBD1. Germline V CDR1 and CDR2: SNHLY, FYNNEI. The CDR3 has 15 residues. Unmatched junction bases numbered 7, after V lost 5 bases and J lost 6 bases. As DNA, the CDR3 is TGTGCCAGCAGTAGTCAGGGGGAGTTTAATTCACCCCTCCACTTT. This sequence encodes CASSSQGEFNSPLHF.

The chain couples TRBV5-4 to TRBJ2-5; 7 bases line up with TRBD1. This CDR3 contains 18 residues. Germline assignment: CDR1 SGHNT and CDR2 YYREEE (reference sequence). V dropped 3 bases and J dropped 3; count of bases not matched to a gene: 17. The CDR3 bases are TGTGCCAGCAGCTCTCAAAAATTGACAGGGAGAGTAAAAGAGACCCAGTACTTC. Its protein is CASSSQKLTGRVKETQYF.

The gene calls are TRBV27 and TRBJ2-5, with unresolved D. V lost 2 bases to trimming and J lost 1 base, with 5 bases between them. The CDR3 totals 13 residues. Germline V gene lookup returns CDR1 MNHEY and CDR2 SMNVEV (reference sequence). CDR3 coding DNA: TGTGCCAGCAGTTTACGGGCCCAAGAGACCCAGTACTTC. It translates to CASSLRAQETQYF.

This clone was seen a handful of times. The chain joins TRBV18 to TRBJ2-3, with D tentatively TRBD2 (5 bases). The CDR3 loop spans 13 amino acids. Trimming took off 3 bases at V and 3 bases at J, with 7 bases between the two ends. Germline V gene lookup returns CDR1 KGHSH and CDR2 LQKENI. CDR3 residues: CASSPGVTDTQYF. CDR3 sequence (DNA): TGTGCCAGCTCACCCGGGGTAACAGATACGCAGTATTTT.

This clone has a single count. The chain joins TRBV23-1 to TRBJ1-1; D not certain. TRBV23-1 is an ORF, and what it does is uncertain. V lost 0 bases and J lost 1, with 6 bases in between. The CDR3 has 14 amino acids. The CDR3 loop reads CASSQSSENTEAFF. For the CDR3, the DNA is TGCGCCAGCAGTCAATCCTCAGAGAACACTGAAGCTTTCTTT.

The chain combines TRBV7-2 with TRBJ1-3; 8 bases map to TRBD1. The germline CDR1 and CDR2 sequences are SGHTA and FQGNSA. This CDR3 region has 16 residues. The J segment lost 0 bases and the V segment lost 0 bases, leaving 1 base of the junction unmatched. This CDR3 reads CASSLADRGSGNTIYF. The CDR3 region has the DNA TGTGCCAGCAGCTTAGCCGACAGGGGCTCTGGAAACACCATATATTTT.

The chain joins TRBV7-2 to TRBJ2-5, with 7 bases aligning to TRBD2. This CDR3 region has 12 residues. Germline CDR1 is SGHTA and CDR2 is FQGNSA. The trim removed 4 bases at V and 9 bases at J, leaving 5 bases unmatched. The CDR3 nucleotides read TGTGCCAGCAGCTCCTCCGGGGGGTCCCAGTACTTC. It encodes CASSSSGGSQYF.

The genes are TRBV18 and TRBJ2-7; D perhaps matches TRBD1 (5 bases). V lost 3 bases to trimming and J lost 2 bases, with 14 bases between them. Germline values: CDR1 KGHSH, CDR2 LQKENI. This CDR3 contains 15 residues. CDR3 amino acids: CASSPGHFSTYEQYF. The CDR3 coding sequence is TGTGCCAGCTCACCTGGACACTTTTCAACCTACGAGCAGTACTTC.

The chain combines TRBV30 with TRBJ2-5; no definite D call. V lost 0 bases to trimming and J lost 5 bases, with 16 bases between them. CDR3 length: 15 residues. The germline gives CDR1 GTSNPN, CDR2 SVGIG (reference sequence). The CDR3 spells CAWSVEQNGWETQYF. The CDR3 coding sequence is TGTGCCTGGAGTGTAGAACAAAACGGATGGGAGACCCAGTACTTC.

This chain connects TRBV18 to TRBJ2-1; 11 bases agree with TRBD2. With 4 bases clipped from V and 5 bases from J, the junction kept 4 bases outside the gene matches. The CDR3 covers 15 residues. Germline loops: CDR1 KGHSH, CDR2 LQKENI. CDR3: CASSLLAGANNEQFF. The CDR3 coding sequence is TGTGCCAGCTCACTACTAGCGGGGGCCAACAATGAGCAGTTCTTC.

The genes are TRBV7-3 and TRBJ2-2, with D hard to call. Trimming took off 0 bases at V and 6 bases at J, with 11 bases between the two ends. From germline, CDR1 is SGHTA and CDR2 FQGTGA. The CDR3 is 15 amino acids. The CDR3 reads CASSLTWAAPGELFF. The CDR3 coding sequence is TGTGCCAGCAGCTTAACGTGGGCAGCCCCCGGGGAGCTGTTTTTT.

This sequence joins TRBV7-8 and TRBJ2-7; 9 bases align to TRBD1. CDR1 is SGHVS and CDR2 is FQNEAQ in the germline V gene. V shed 0 bases and J 4 bases; nucleotides not matched to a gene: 7. The CDR3 length is 16 residues. The CDR3 DNA reads TGTGCCAGCAGCTTAGCTACAGGGGGCTCGGTGTACGAGCAGTACTTC. It specifies CASSLATGGSVYEQYF.

The rearrangement links TRBV9 to TRBJ1-1; D is ambiguous. CDR1 SGDLS and CDR2 YYNGEE come from the germline V gene. The V and J ends lost 3 bases and 0 bases respectively, with 15 bases between them. This CDR3 has 16 amino acids. The DNA for the CDR3 is TGTGCCAGCAGCGGGATTACAGACAAGATGAACACTGAAGCTTTCTTT. It specifies CASSGITDKMNTEAFF.

This clone came up once. This chain joins TRBV7-2 and TRBJ1-3; unclear D gene. The CDR3 loop spans 16 amino acids. V was shortened by 0 bases and J by 2 bases, with 11 bases between the two germline ends. CDR1 and CDR2 from the germline V gene are SGHTA and FQGNSA. The CDR3 coding sequence is TGTGCCAGCAGCTTAGCCCGCGGAACAGCTGGAAACACCATATATTTT. Amino acid sequence: CASSLARGTAGNTIYF.

V is TRBV5-4 and J is TRBJ2-7, with a weak D call TRBD1 (5 bases). The germline V gene has CDR1 SGHNT and CDR2 YYREEE (reference sequence). Trimming took off 1 base at V and 3 bases at J, with 11 bases between the two ends. The CDR3 sequence is 14 residues long. The CDR3 coding sequence is TGTGCCAGCAGCTTGCTAGGGGTTAACTACGAGCAGTACTTC. Protein product: CASSLLGVNYEQYF. Combining the CDR3 with reference TRBV5-4 and TRBJ2-7 gives the whole variable domain ETGVTQSPTHLIKTRGQQVTLRCSSQSGHNTVSWYQQALGQGPQFIFQYYREEENGRGNFPPRFSGLQFPNYSSELNVNALELDDSALYLCASSLLGVNYEQYFGPGTRLTVT.

In nucleotides, the CDR3 is TGCAGCGCTGGAGACAGGGGGGGAGCTTTCTTT. Encoded protein: CSAGDRGGAFF. The V gene is TRBV29-1, the J gene TRBJ1-1, with 9 bases fitting TRBD1. The germline gives CDR1 SQVTM, CDR2 ANQGSEA. The trim removed 7 bases at V and 10 bases at J, leaving 7 bases unmatched. The CDR3 is 11 amino acids.

The gene calls are TRBV5-1 and TRBJ2-5; no reliable D call. The germline CDR1 and CDR2 sequences are SGHRS and YFSETQ. With 2 bases removed from V and 4 bases from J, the gap between germline ends came to 3 bases. CDR3 size: 11 residues. The DNA for the CDR3 is TGCGCCAGCAGCTTTGGAGAGACCCAGTACTTC. Translation: CASSFGETQYF.

This chain joins TRBV19 and TRBJ1-1; perhaps TRBD1 as D (5 bases). The germline V and J ends were trimmed by 2 bases and 8 bases, with 24 bases remaining between them. CDR1 and CDR2 (germline): LNHDA, SQIVND (reference sequence). The CDR3 length is 17 residues. The CDR3 DNA follows: TGTGCCAGTAGTATACAATGGGGCGTTGGAGCACTACGAGAAGCTTTCTTT. Encoded protein: CASSIQWGVGALREAFF.

This chain uses TRBV5-1 with TRBJ2-2; the D is unclear. With 6 bases removed from V and 7 bases from J, the gap between germline ends came to 22 bases. CDR3 length: 16 residues. Germline CDR1 reads SGHRS; CDR2 reads YFSETQ. For the CDR3, the DNA is TGCGCCAGCAACCCCCTTAGCTCTACTGGTGGCGGGGAGCTGTTTTTT. It encodes CASNPLSSTGGGELFF.

This clone was detected once. The chain recombines TRBV5-4 with TRBJ1-1; D is uncertain. The germline V and J ends were trimmed by 0 bases and 3 bases, with 12 bases remaining between them. This CDR3 contains 15 residues. Germline loops: CDR1 SGHNT, CDR2 YYREEE (reference sequence). The CDR3 coding sequence is TGTGCCAGCAGCTTGGGAGATGGACGGTACACTGAAGCTTTCTTT. Translation gives CASSLGDGRYTEAFF.

This chain uses TRBV20-1 with TRBJ2-3; D gene unclear. CDR3 length: 11 residues. CDR1 is DFQATT and CDR2 is SNEGSKA in the germline V gene (reference sequence). Between the trimmed V and J ends, which lost 4 bases and 6 bases, there was a span of 8 bases. CDR3 DNA: TGCAGTGCTATTCTGGGGGATACGCAGTATTTT. It codes for CSAILGDTQYF.

The CDR3 spells CASSPGTLLSGANVLTF. CDR3 DNA sequence: TGTGCCAGCAGCCCCGGAACTTTGTTGAGTGGGGCCAACGTCCTGACTTTC. The V gene is TRBV11-1, the J gene TRBJ2-6; D call uncertain. CDR1 SGHAT and CDR2 FQDESV come from the germline V gene (reference sequence). With 5 bases removed from V and 3 bases from J, the gap between germline ends came to 17 bases. CDR3 length: 17 residues.

The J gene is TRBJ2-1, the V gene TRBV4-3; D remains unclear. The CDR3 contains 14 residues. Trimming pared 0 bases from V and 5 bases from J, leaving 8 bases between. CDR1 is LGHNA and CDR2 is YSLEER in the germline V gene. Written as DNA, the CDR3 is TGCGCCAGCAGCCAAGATCTACCAAACAATGAGCAGTTCTTC. It encodes CASSQDLPNNEQFF.

The chain links TRBV18 to TRBJ1-5; D remains unclear. Looked up from germline, CDR1 is KGHSH and CDR2 is LQKENI. V lost 1 base and J lost 4, with 5 bases in between. The CDR3 runs to 13 residues. CDR3 in amino acids: CASSPQQNQPQHF. The DNA for the CDR3 is TGTGCCAGCTCACCACAACAGAATCAGCCCCAGCATTTT.

V gene TRBV5-1 combines with J gene TRBJ2-5; 7 bases match TRBD1. CDR3 length equals 14 residues. V shed 0 bases, J shed 3 bases, and the junction held 2 bases outside the gene matches. In germline, CDR1 is SGHRS, CDR2 YFSETQ. As DNA, the CDR3 is TGCGCCAGCAGCTTGGCGGGGACAGAAGAGACCCAGTACTTC. Protein sequence: CASSLAGTEETQYF.